The 32 T cell receptor beta chains reported below all come from one sample, sequenced in a study of blood T cell repertoires in COVID-19. Sequencing was performed with immunoSEQ multiplex PCR; in TCRdb, only in-frame clones are kept and a portion is missing. The table includes some 670,000 clones, just under 90% detected once. The sequencing sample was made of peripheral blood. The receptors were sampled from a woman younger than 30 with acute or convalescent COVID-19.

The V and J genes are TRBV19 and TRBJ1-2; 10 bases align to TRBD1. CDR1 and CDR2 from the germline V gene are LNHDA and SQIVND (reference sequence). The trim removed 6 bases at V and 8 bases at J, leaving 6 bases unmatched. The CDR3 runs to 13 residues. The CDR3 DNA reads TGTGCCAGTAGGAGACAGGGGGCGGTCGGCTACACCTTC. Amino acid sequence: CASRRQGAVGYTF.

The chain recombines TRBV5-1 with TRBJ1-1, with D possibly being TRBD1 (5 bases). Germline lookup yields CDR1 SGHRS and CDR2 YFSETQ. The CDR3 consists of 13 residues. Deletions cut 4 bases from V and 3 bases from J, with 10 bases between. The CDR3 nucleotides are TGCGCCAGCAGCCAGTGGGGGGACACTGAAGCTTTCTTT. This encodes CASSQWGDTEAFF.

The rearrangement joins TRBV5-1 to TRBJ1-3; 11 nucleotides match TRBD1. The CDR3 spans 17 residues. V shed 4 bases, J shed 0 bases, and the junction held 6 bases outside the gene matches. Per germline, CDR1 SGHRS and CDR2 YFSETQ. This CDR3 reads CASSAGQGVLSGNTIYF. CDR3 bases: TGCGCCAGCAGCGCGGGACAGGGGGTACTCTCTGGAAACACCATATATTTT.

This chain connects TRBV6-5 to TRBJ1-1; maybe TRBD1 (6 bases). The ends were cut back, 9 bases at V and 1 base at J, with 12 bases in the middle. This CDR3 comprises 13 residues. The germline V gene encodes CDR1 MNHEY and CDR2 SVGAGI. The CDR3 nucleotides read TGTGCCAGTAACAGACAGGCGAACACTGAAGCTTTCTTT. Translated, it gives CASNRQANTEAFF.

This sequence joins TRBV19 and TRBJ1-3; maybe TRBD1 (6 bases). The CDR3 length is 14 residues. Trimming stripped 8 bases from V and 0 bases from J, with 11 bases between. CDR1 and CDR2 from the germline V gene are LNHDA and SQIVND (reference sequence). CDR3 region: CASGHRASGNTIYF. CDR3 bases: TGTGCCAGTGGCCACAGGGCCTCTGGAAACACCATATATTTT.

The V call is TRBV2, the J call TRBJ2-7; 11 bases are shared with TRBD2. The CDR3 length is 14 residues. Per the germline V gene, CDR1 is SNHLY and CDR2 is FYNNEI. V was clipped by 7 bases and J by 5 bases; unmatched bases: 7. The CDR3 region has the DNA TGTGCCAGCAAGCTTAGCGGGGGGGCACACGAGCAGTACTTC. Residues: CASKLSGGAHEQYF. Filled out from reference TRBV2 and TRBJ2-7, the complete variable domain reads EPEVTQTPSHQVTQMGQEVILRCVPISNHLYFYWYRQILGQKVEFLVSFYNNEISEKSEIFDDQFSVERPDGSNFTLKIRSTKLEDSAMYFCASKLSGGAHEQYFGPGTRLTVT.

The V call is TRBV5-1, the J call TRBJ1-6; the D is unclear. The CDR3 totals 15 residues. Germline V gene lookup returns CDR1 SGHRS and CDR2 YFSETQ. V was trimmed by 2 bases and J by 0 bases, leaving 6 bases between them. This chain's CDR3 is CASSFGSSYNSPLHF. The CDR3 nucleotides read TGCGCCAGCAGCTTTGGCTCCTCCTATAATTCACCCCTCCACTTT.

The rearrangement links TRBV19 to TRBJ1-2; D is undetermined. V was shortened by 3 bases and J by 11 bases, with 16 bases between the two germline ends. Germline CDR1 reads LNHDA; CDR2 reads SQIVND (reference sequence). The CDR3 has 13 residues. The CDR3: CASSIPNAASYTF. CDR3 nucleotides: TGTGCCAGTAGTATCCCCAATGCGGCGAGTTACACCTTC.

In the case of this clone: The sample contains more than one DNA sequence encoding this CDR3. This chain links TRBV6-5 with TRBJ1-1, with 7 bases that match TRBD1. J was trimmed by 0 bases and V by 6 bases; bases with no gene match: 4. The CDR3 spans 14 residues. Germline assignment: CDR1 MNHEY and CDR2 SVGAGI. The DNA for the CDR3 is TGTGCCAGCAGCTGGGGACAGTTGAACACTGAAGCTTTCTTT. Translation gives CASSWGQLNTEAFF.

The chain carries TRBV19 and TRBJ2-2, with D perhaps matching TRBD1 (6 bases). The CDR3 contains 18 residues. Trimming pared 3 bases from V and 0 bases from J, leaving 17 bases between. In germline, CDR1 is LNHDA, CDR2 SQIVND (reference sequence). CDR3 residues: CASSIKSGGHTNTGELFF. For the CDR3, the DNA is TGTGCCAGTAGTATTAAGAGTGGGGGACATACGAACACCGGGGAGCTGTTTTTT.

The V call is TRBV18, the J call TRBJ1-4, with TRBD1 as a possible D gene (5 bases). The CDR3 contains 14 residues. Between the trimmed V and J ends, which lost 1 base and 8 bases, there was a span of 11 bases. Looked up from germline, CDR1 is KGHSH and CDR2 is LQKENI. The CDR3 nucleotides are TGTGCCAGCTCACCACAAGGGGTCGAAGAAAAACTGTTTTTT. It encodes CASSPQGVEEKLFF.

The chain links TRBV6-5 to TRBJ1-2; no clear D gene. Trimming pared 7 bases from V and 2 bases from J, leaving 14 bases between. Germline values: CDR1 MNHEY, CDR2 SVGAGI. CDR3 length equals 14 residues. The CDR3 here is CASTSGGLNYGYTF. In nucleotides, the CDR3 is TGTGCCAGCACCTCAGGCGGGCTGAACTATGGCTACACCTTC.

V and J are TRBV7-9 and TRBJ2-7; 8 bases line up with TRBD2. CDR1 is SEHNR, CDR2 FQNEAQ, per germline (reference sequence). The CDR3 extends over 16 amino acids. Trimming cost V 11 bases and J 4 bases; bases outside gene matches: 19. Here the CDR3 reads CALEGVTGGGRYEQYF. The CDR3 nucleotides are TGTGCCTTGGAGGGCGTAACGGGAGGGGGGAGGTACGAGCAGTACTTC. The entire variable domain, with the rest obtained from reference TRBV7-9 and TRBJ2-7, is as follows: DTGVSQNPRHKITKRGQNVTFRCDPISEHNRLYWYRQTLGQGPEFLTYFQNEAQLEKSRLLSDRFSAERPKGSFSTLEIQRTEQGDSAMYLCALEGVTGGGRYEQYFGPGTRLTVT.

The rearrangement joins TRBV4-1 to TRBJ2-7; 7 bases match TRBD1. CDR1 is MGHRA and CDR2 is YSYEKL in the germline V gene. The CDR3 contains 16 residues. The ends lost 1 base at V and 4 bases at J; junction bases unmatched: 10. Here the CDR3 DNA reads TGCGCCAGCAGCCAAGGCAGCCGGGACAGATCATACGAGCAGTACTTC. This encodes CASSQGSRDRSYEQYF.

Notes on this clone: Other DNA sequences from this sample encode an identical CDR3 as well. This chain uses TRBV30 with TRBJ2-3; D uncertain. The CDR3 contains 12 residues. V shed 2 bases and J shed 0 bases, with 3 bases lying between them. Germline-derived CDR1 and CDR2 are GTSNPN and SVGIG (reference sequence). The CDR3 is CAWSPSTDTQYF. The CDR3 nucleotides are TGTGCCTGGAGTCCTAGCACAGATACGCAGTATTTT.

This chain uses TRBV6-5 with TRBJ1-2; the D is unclear. CDR1 MNHEY and CDR2 SVGAGI come from the germline V gene. V gave up 10 bases and J gave up 1 base, with 13 bases separating them. The CDR3 extends over 13 amino acids. In DNA, the CDR3 is TGTGCCACCAGCGGAGGAAATAACTATGGCTACACCTTC. It is translated as CATSGGNNYGYTF.

V usage is TRBV7-9 and J usage is TRBJ1-1; D is ambiguous. There are 13 residues in the CDR3. The germline V gene encodes CDR1 SEHNR and CDR2 FQNEAQ (reference sequence). V dropped 4 bases and J dropped 13 bases, with 19 bases sitting between them. The CDR3 sequence is CASSYHGDPRGFF. CDR3 DNA sequence: TGTGCCAGCAGCTACCATGGCGACCCGAGAGGTTTCTTT.

V gene TRBV18 combines with J gene TRBJ1-2; D gene uncertain. V gave up 3 bases and J gave up 4 bases, with 9 bases separating them. This CDR3 is 13 amino acids long. Germline V CDR1 and CDR2: KGHSH, LQKENI. The CDR3 loop is CASSPDEAYGYTF. CDR3 sequence (DNA): TGTGCCAGCTCACCCGACGAGGCCTATGGCTACACCTTC.

The rearrangement links TRBV7-2 to TRBJ2-7; TRBD1 matches 8 bases. V shed 5 bases and J 8 bases; nucleotides not matched to a gene: 8. The germline CDR1 and CDR2 sequences are SGHTA and FQGNSA. This CDR3 is built from 13 residues. The CDR3 sequence: CASSLGTGRQQYF. CDR3 DNA: TGTGCCAGCAGCCTCGGGACAGGACGTCAGCAGTACTTC.

This chain links TRBV9 with TRBJ2-7; 8 nucleotides agree with TRBD2. The CDR3 covers 14 residues. V shed 4 bases, J shed 6 bases, and the junction held 9 bases outside the gene matches. The V gene's germline CDR1 is SGDLS and CDR2 YYNGEE. The CDR3 here is CASSPGTRSGEQYF. CDR3 coding DNA: TGTGCCAGCAGCCCCGGGACTAGAAGCGGCGAGCAGTACTTC. The entire variable domain, with the rest obtained from reference TRBV9 and TRBJ2-7, is as follows: DSGVTQTPKHLITATGQRVTLRCSPRSGDLSVYWYQQSLDQGLQFLIQYYNGEERAKGNILERFSAQQFPDLHSELNLSSLELGDSALYFCASSPGTRSGEQYFGPGTRLTVT.

This chain joins TRBV21-1 and TRBJ1-2. TRBV21-1 is a documented pseudogene. CDR3 size: 11 residues. The CDR3 is CATQGLYGYTF. The CDR3 DNA reads as TGTGCCACCCAGGGACTTTATGGCTACACCTTC.

The rearrangement links TRBV20-1 to TRBJ2-3; no clear D gene. Trimming took off 5 bases at V and 8 bases at J, with 11 bases between the two ends. The CDR3 is 11 residues long. Germline V gene sequence: CDR1 DFQATT, CDR2 SNEGSKA (reference sequence). CDR3 sequence reads: CSAPRGGTQYF. DNA of the CDR3: TGCAGTGCTCCCCGAGGCGGTACGCAGTATTTT.

The rearrangement uses TRBV19 and TRBJ2-7, with D possibly being TRBD2 (5 bases). CDR1 and CDR2 (germline): LNHDA, SQIVND (reference sequence). The germline V and J ends were trimmed by 1 base and 6 bases, with 13 bases remaining between them. This CDR3 has 14 residues. The CDR3 spells CASSIGSRGSEQYF. The CDR3, as DNA: TGTGCCAGTAGTATAGGTTCTAGAGGGAGCGAGCAGTACTTC.

V is TRBV5-4 and J is TRBJ2-1; 10 bases align to TRBD1. Germline lookup yields CDR1 SGHNT and CDR2 YYREEE (reference sequence). V shed 3 bases, J shed 10 bases, and the junction held 7 bases outside the gene matches. This CDR3 comprises 14 residues. The CDR3, as DNA: TGTGCCAGCAGCTCCCTGGACAGGGGGAACGAGCAGTTCTTC. This sequence encodes CASSSLDRGNEQFF.

The chain uses TRBV19 and TRBJ2-7; 9 bases agree with TRBD1. The length of the CDR3 is 15 residues. Germline trimming cut 4 bases from V and 0 bases from J; bases unmatched to any gene: 4. Per germline, CDR1 LNHDA and CDR2 SQIVND (reference sequence). The CDR3 coding sequence is TGTGCCAGTAGTAGCCGGGACAGGGACTCCTACGAGCAGTACTTC. It is translated as CASSSRDRDSYEQYF. The entire variable domain, with the rest obtained from reference TRBV19 and TRBJ2-7, is as follows: DGGITQSPKYLFRKEGQNVTLSCEQNLNHDAMYWYRQDPGQGLRLIYYSQIVNDFQKGDIAEGYSVSREKKESFPLTVTSAQKNPTAFYLCASSSRDRDSYEQYFGPGTRLTVT.

This chain uses TRBV5-5 with TRBJ2-7; D is perhaps TRBD2 (7 bases). This CDR3 has 13 residues. The V end was cut by 7 bases, the J end by 3 bases, with 14 bases between. CDR1 is SGHKS and CDR2 is YYEKEE in the germline V gene (reference sequence). The CDR3 protein is CASQEGGDYEQYF. The CDR3 region has the DNA TGTGCCAGCCAAGAAGGGGGGGACTACGAGCAGTACTTC.

This clone came up a few times. The V and J genes are TRBV7-2 and TRBJ1-2, with a possible D match to TRBD1 (5 bases). The germline V and J ends were trimmed by 2 bases and 8 bases, with 9 bases remaining between them. The CDR3 contains 12 residues. CDR1 is SGHTA and CDR2 is FQGNSA in the germline V gene. The chain's CDR3 is CASSLTGDGYTF. The CDR3 region has the DNA TGTGCCAGCAGCTTAACGGGGGACGGCTACACCTTC. Together with reference TRBV7-2 and TRBJ1-2, the CDR3 gives the full variable domain: GAGVSQSPSNKVTEKGKDVELRCDPISGHTALYWYRQSLGQGLEFLIYFQGNSAPDKSGLPSDRFSAERTGGSVSTLTIQRTQQEDSAVYLCASSLTGDGYTFGSGTRLTVV.

V and J are TRBV7-7 and TRBJ2-6, with TRBD1 matching 7 bases. This CDR3 comprises 18 residues. V lost 5 bases to trimming and J lost 0 bases; unmatched junction nucleotides: 10. Germline lookup yields CDR1 SSHAT and CDR2 FNYEAQ (reference sequence). CDR3 protein: CASSLGQKVSSGANVLTF. The DNA of the CDR3 is TGTGCCAGCAGCCTGGGACAGAAGGTAAGCTCTGGGGCCAACGTCCTGACTTTC.

The genes are TRBV7-8 and TRBJ2-7; D remains unclear. Germline CDR1 is SGHVS and CDR2 is FQNEAQ. V lost 2 bases to trimming and J lost 3 bases, with 8 bases between them. The CDR3 extends over 13 amino acids. The CDR3 DNA is TGTGCCAGCAGCTTAAACTCGTACTACGAGCAGTACTTC. Amino acids: CASSLNSYYEQYF. The variable domain in full, completed from reference TRBV7-8 and TRBJ2-7, reads GAGVSQSPRYKVAKRGQDVALRCDPISGHVSLFWYQQALGQGPEFLTYFQNEAQLDKSGLPSDRFFAERPEGSVSTLKIQRTQQEDSAVYLCASSLNSYYEQYFGPGTRLTVT.

The chain links TRBV6-5 to TRBJ1-5; D is possibly TRBD1 (5 bases). The CDR3 loop spans 15 amino acids. The V gene lost 4 bases and the J gene lost 1 base, with 11 bases spanning the gap. In germline, CDR1 is MNHEY, CDR2 SVGAGI. In DNA, the CDR3 is TGTGCCAGCAGTTTTCGGGGGGGGAGCAATCAGCCCCAGCATTTT. Encoded protein: CASSFRGGSNQPQHF.

This clone was observed a few times. The gene calls are TRBV6-5 and TRBJ1-6, with 9 bases matching TRBD1. The CDR3 is made up of 16 amino acids. Germline assignment: CDR1 MNHEY and CDR2 SVGAGI. V shed 2 bases, J shed 6 bases, and the junction held 5 bases outside the gene matches. CDR3: CASSYIPDRGNSPLHF. As DNA, the CDR3 is TGTGCCAGCAGTTACATCCCGGACAGGGGTAATTCACCCCTCCACTTT.

This chain uses TRBV5-1 with TRBJ2-2; 8 bases match TRBD1. Looked up from germline, CDR1 is SGHRS and CDR2 is YFSETQ. CDR3 length: 15 residues. The ends lost 3 bases at V and 6 bases at J; junction bases unmatched: 7. This CDR3 reads CASSSLQGAAGELFF. The CDR3 coding sequence is TGCGCCAGCAGCTCCCTCCAGGGGGCTGCCGGGGAGCTGTTTTTT. Full variable domain (outside the CDR3, taken from reference TRBV5-1 and TRBJ2-2): KAGVTQTPRYLIKTRGQQVTLSCSPISGHRSVSWYQQTPGQGLQFLFEYFSETQRNKGNFPGRFSGRQFSNSRSEMNVSTLELGDSALYLCASSSLQGAAGELFFGEGSRLTVL.